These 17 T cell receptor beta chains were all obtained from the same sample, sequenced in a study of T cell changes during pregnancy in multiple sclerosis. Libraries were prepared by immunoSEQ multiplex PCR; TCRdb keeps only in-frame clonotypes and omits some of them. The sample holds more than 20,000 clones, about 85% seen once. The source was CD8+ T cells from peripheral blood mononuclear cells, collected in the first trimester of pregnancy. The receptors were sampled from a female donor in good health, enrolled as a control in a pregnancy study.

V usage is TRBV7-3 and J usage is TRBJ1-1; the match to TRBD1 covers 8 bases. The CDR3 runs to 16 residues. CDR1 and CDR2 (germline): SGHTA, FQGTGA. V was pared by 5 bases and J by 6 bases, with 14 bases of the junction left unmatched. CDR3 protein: CASSRRSGTGSSEAFF. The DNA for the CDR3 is TGTGCCAGCAGCCGGCGATCCGGGACAGGCTCTTCTGAAGCTTTCTTT.

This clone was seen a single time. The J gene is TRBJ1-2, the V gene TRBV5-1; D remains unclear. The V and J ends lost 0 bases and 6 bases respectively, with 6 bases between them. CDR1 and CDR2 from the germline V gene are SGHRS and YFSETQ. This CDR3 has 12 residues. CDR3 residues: CASSLGGNGYTF. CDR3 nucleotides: TGCGCCAGCAGCTTGGGAGGGAATGGCTACACCTTC.

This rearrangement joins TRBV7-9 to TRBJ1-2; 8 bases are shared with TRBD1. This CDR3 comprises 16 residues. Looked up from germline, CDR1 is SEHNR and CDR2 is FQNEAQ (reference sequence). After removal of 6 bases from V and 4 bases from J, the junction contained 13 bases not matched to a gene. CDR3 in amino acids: CASSLYSTGDFYGYTF. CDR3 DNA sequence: TGTGCCAGCAGTTTATATTCGACAGGGGATTTCTATGGCTACACCTTC.

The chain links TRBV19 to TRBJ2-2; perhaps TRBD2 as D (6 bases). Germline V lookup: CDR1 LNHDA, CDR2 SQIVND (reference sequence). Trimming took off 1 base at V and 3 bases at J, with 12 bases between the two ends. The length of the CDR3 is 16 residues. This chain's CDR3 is CASSIAGTPYTGELFF. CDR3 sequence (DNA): TGTGCCAGTAGTATAGCAGGGACTCCTTACACCGGGGAGCTGTTTTTT.

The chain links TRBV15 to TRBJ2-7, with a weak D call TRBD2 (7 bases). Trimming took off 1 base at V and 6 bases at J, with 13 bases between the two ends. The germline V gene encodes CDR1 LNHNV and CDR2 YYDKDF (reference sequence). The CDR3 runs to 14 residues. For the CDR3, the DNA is TGTGCCACCAGCAGAGTAGGGGGAGGGCCCGAGCAGTACTTC. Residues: CATSRVGGGPEQYF.

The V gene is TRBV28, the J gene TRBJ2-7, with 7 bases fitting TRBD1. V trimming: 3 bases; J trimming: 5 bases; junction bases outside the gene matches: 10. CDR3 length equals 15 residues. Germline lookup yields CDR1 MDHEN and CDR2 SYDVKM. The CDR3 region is CASSLTHRGLNEQYF. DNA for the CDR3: TGTGCCAGCAGTTTGACCCACAGGGGTTTAAACGAGCAGTACTTC.

Written as DNA, the CDR3 is TGTGCCAGCAGTTACTCGGCCGGAGTCGGAAACACCATATATTTT. Encoded protein: CASSYSAGVGNTIYF. The chain has TRBV6-5 and TRBJ1-3, with no clear D. The germline gives CDR1 MNHEY, CDR2 SVGAGI. The V end lost 0 bases, the J end lost 4 bases, and 10 bases lay between the germline ends. The CDR3 contains 15 residues.

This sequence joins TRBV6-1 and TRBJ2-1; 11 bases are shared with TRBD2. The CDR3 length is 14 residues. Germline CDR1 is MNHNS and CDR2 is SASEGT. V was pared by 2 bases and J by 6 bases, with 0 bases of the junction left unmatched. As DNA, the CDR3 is TGTGCCAGCAGTGAACTAGCGGGAGGCAATGAGCAGTTCTTC. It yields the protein CASSELAGGNEQFF.

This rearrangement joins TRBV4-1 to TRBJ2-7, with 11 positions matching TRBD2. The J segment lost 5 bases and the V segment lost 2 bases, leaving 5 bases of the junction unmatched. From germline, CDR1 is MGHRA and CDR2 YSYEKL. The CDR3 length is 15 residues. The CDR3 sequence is CASSQTLAGGNEQYF. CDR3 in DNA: TGCGCCAGCAGCCAAACGCTAGCGGGAGGCAACGAGCAGTACTTC.

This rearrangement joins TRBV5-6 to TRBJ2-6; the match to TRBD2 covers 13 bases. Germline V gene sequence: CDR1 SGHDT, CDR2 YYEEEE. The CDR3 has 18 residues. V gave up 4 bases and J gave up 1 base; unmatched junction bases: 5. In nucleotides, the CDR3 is TGTGCCAGCAGCGAAGGACTAGCGGGAGATTCTGGGGCCAACGTCCTGACTTTC. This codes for CASSEGLAGDSGANVLTF. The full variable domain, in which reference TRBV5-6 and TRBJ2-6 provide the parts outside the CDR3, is DAGVTQSPTHLIKTRGQQVTLRCSPKSGHDTVSWYQQALGQGPQFIFQYYEEEERQRGNFPDRFSGHQFPNYSSELNVNALLLGDSALYLCASSEGLAGDSGANVLTFGAGSRLTVL.

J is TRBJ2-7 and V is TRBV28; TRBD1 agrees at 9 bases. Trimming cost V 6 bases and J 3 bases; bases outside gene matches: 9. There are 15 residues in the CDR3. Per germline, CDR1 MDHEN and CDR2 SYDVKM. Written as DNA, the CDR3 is TGTGCCAGCAGCGCAGGGACAGGGAGGGACTACGAGCAGTACTTC. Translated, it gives CASSAGTGRDYEQYF.

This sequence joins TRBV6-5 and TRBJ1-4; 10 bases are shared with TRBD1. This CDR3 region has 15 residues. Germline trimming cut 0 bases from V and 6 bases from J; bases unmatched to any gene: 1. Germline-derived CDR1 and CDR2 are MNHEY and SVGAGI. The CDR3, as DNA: TGTGCCAGCAGTTACTCTGGGACAGGGGATGAAAAACTGTTTTTT. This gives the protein CASSYSGTGDEKLFF.

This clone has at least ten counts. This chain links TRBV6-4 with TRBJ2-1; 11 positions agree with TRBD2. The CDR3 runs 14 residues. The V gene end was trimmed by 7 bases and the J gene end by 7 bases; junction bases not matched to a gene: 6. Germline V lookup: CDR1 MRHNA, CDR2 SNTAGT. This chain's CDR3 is CASKAASGGNEQFF. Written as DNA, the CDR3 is TGTGCCAGCAAGGCGGCTAGCGGGGGGAATGAGCAGTTCTTC.

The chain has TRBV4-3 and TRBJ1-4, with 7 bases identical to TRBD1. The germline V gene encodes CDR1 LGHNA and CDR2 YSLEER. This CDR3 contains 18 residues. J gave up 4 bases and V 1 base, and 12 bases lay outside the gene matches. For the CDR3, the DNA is TGCGCCAGCAGCCAAGGGGGGGCCACGACAGGGCTTAATGAAAAACTGTTTTTT. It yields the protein CASSQGGATTGLNEKLFF.

CDR3 loop: CASGPGYYEQYF. The CDR3 coding sequence is TGTGCCAGCGGGCCGGGATACTACGAGCAGTACTTC. The chain couples TRBV6-1 to TRBJ2-7; D is possibly TRBD2 (5 bases). This CDR3 has 12 amino acids. From germline, CDR1 is MNHNS and CDR2 SASEGT. The V end lost 8 bases, the J end lost 3 bases, and 11 bases lay between the germline ends.

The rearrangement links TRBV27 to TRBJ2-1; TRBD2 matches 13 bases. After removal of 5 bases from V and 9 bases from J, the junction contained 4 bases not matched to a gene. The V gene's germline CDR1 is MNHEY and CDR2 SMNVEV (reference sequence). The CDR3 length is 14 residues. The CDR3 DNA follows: TGTGCCAGCAGTCCAGGACTAGCGGGAGTTGAGCAGTTCTTC. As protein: CASSPGLAGVEQFF.

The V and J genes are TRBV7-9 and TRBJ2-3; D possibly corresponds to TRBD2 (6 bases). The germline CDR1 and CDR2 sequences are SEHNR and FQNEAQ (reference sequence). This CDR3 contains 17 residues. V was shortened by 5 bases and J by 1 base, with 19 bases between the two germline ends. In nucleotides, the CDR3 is TGTGCCAGCAGCCTTCCCCGGGGTAGCGGAGGCACAGATACGCAGTATTTT. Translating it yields CASSLPRGSGGTDTQYF.